What follows are 28 T cell receptor beta chains derived from one specimen sequenced in a study of blood T cell repertoires in COVID-19. The assay was immunoSEQ multiplex PCR, and TCRdb's table has in-frame clones only and misses some. The table lists a few hundred thousand clones, approximately 91% of them singletons. Source material: peripheral blood. Receptors originate from a man aged 45-65 years with acute or convalescent COVID-19.

This clone was detected only once. This chain joins TRBV7-9 and TRBJ2-2; TRBD2 might be the D (6 bases). Germline V CDR1 and CDR2: SEHNR, FQNEAQ (reference sequence). The CDR3 runs to 15 residues. V was pared by 2 bases and J by 2 bases, with 9 bases between. For the CDR3, the DNA is TGTGCCAGCAGCTTACACGGGGGAAACACCGGGGAGCTGTTTTTT. Protein product: CASSLHGGNTGELFF.

The chain recombines TRBV21-1 with TRBJ2-1; no DNA check was done on the table's D call, TRBD2. TRBV21-1 is given as a pseudogene. The CDR3 sequence is 20 residues long. The DNA for the CDR3 is TGTGCCAGCAGCAAAGCGCTCGGTAGCGGGGGGGTCAGCTCCTACAATGAGCAGTTCTTC. Translation gives CASSKALGSGGVSSYNEQFF.

This clone occurred once. The chain combines TRBV10-3 with TRBJ1-5, with 10 bases identical to TRBD1. Germline assignment: CDR1 ENHRY and CDR2 SYGVKD. The CDR3 spans 15 residues. The V and J ends lost 3 bases and 7 bases, in that order; junction bases with no gene match: 6. CDR3 residues: CAISDPTGGWQPQHF. The CDR3 nucleotides are TGTGCCATCAGTGACCCGACAGGGGGCTGGCAGCCCCAGCATTTT.

This clone has more than one count but fewer than ten. This chain joins TRBV29-1 and TRBJ2-3; 9 bases fit TRBD2. Germline assignment: CDR1 SQVTM and CDR2 ANQGSEA. This CDR3 contains 15 residues. The trim removed 7 bases at V and 0 bases at J, leaving 8 bases unmatched. DNA of the CDR3: TGCAGCGCTTCCTTAGCGGGGGCTAGCACAGATACGCAGTATTTT. Translated, it gives CSASLAGASTDTQYF.

The rearrangement links TRBV27 to TRBJ2-7; 9 bases are a match to TRBD2. In germline, CDR1 is MNHEY, CDR2 SMNVEV (reference sequence). The CDR3 covers 16 residues. The V gene end was trimmed by 5 bases and the J gene end by 3 bases; junction bases not matched to a gene: 11. The CDR3 loop reads CASSPLPAGGDYEQYF. CDR3 DNA sequence: TGTGCCAGCAGTCCCCTCCCCGCGGGGGGGGACTACGAGCAGTACTTC.

This chain uses TRBV19 with TRBJ2-5, with 14 bases that match TRBD2. From germline, CDR1 is LNHDA and CDR2 SQIVND (reference sequence). This CDR3 spans 15 amino acids. V lost 3 bases to trimming and J lost 4 bases; unmatched junction nucleotides: 1. This CDR3 is CASSIGTSGGETQYF. DNA of the CDR3: TGTGCCAGTAGTATTGGGACTAGCGGGGGAGAGACCCAGTACTTC.

The chain is built from TRBV7-2 and TRBJ1-4; D is uncertain. Germline CDR1 is SGHTA and CDR2 is FQGNSA. V was clipped by 1 base and J by 3 bases, with 3 bases between them. The CDR3 is made up of 13 amino acids. CDR3 nucleotides: TGTGCCAGCAGCTTAGGGCCTAATGAAAAACTGTTTTTT. Its protein is CASSLGPNEKLFF.

The V gene is TRBV6-5, the J gene TRBJ2-2; a possible D gene is TRBD1 (5 bases). V lost 0 bases and J lost 2, with 7 bases in between. CDR1 is MNHEY, CDR2 SVGAGI, per germline. The CDR3 length is 15 residues. The CDR3, as DNA: TGTGCCAGCAGTTACTCAGGGGCCAACACCGGGGAGCTGTTTTTT. Its protein is CASSYSGANTGELFF.

This sequence joins TRBV9 and TRBJ1-4, with 8 bases aligning to TRBD1. The CDR3 loop spans 17 amino acids. Germline V gives CDR1 SGDLS, CDR2 YYNGEE. J gave up 5 bases and V 3 bases, and 12 bases lay outside the gene matches. In DNA, the CDR3 is TGTGCCAGCAGCGCCCCTGGAGGGGCAGGGGGCAATGAAAAACTGTTTTTT. Translating gives CASSAPGGAGGNEKLFF.

V and J are TRBV6-6 and TRBJ1-2; TRBD1 aligns across 8 bases. The CDR3 spans 13 residues. V was pared by 6 bases and J by 8 bases, with 8 bases of the junction left unmatched. Germline loops: CDR1 MNHNY, CDR2 SVGAGI (reference sequence). CDR3 DNA sequence: TGTGCCAGCAGACCAGGACAGGGTGGAGGCTACACCTTC. It encodes CASRPGQGGGYTF.

The count of this clone is one. Written as DNA, the CDR3 is TGTGCCAGCAGCCCTCCTAGCGGCTCCTACGAGCAGTACTTC. It encodes CASSPPSGSYEQYF. The chain is built from TRBV7-8 and TRBJ2-7, with TRBD2 identical over 7 bases. CDR3 length: 14 amino acids. The germline CDR1 and CDR2 sequences are SGHVS and FQNEAQ. V gave up 5 bases and J gave up 0 bases; unmatched junction bases: 4.

The chain couples TRBV3-1 (or the pseudogene TRBV3-2) to TRBJ1-6, with D maybe TRBD1 (6 bases). Trimming took 1 base from V and 9 from J, leaving 10 bases between them. CDR3 size: 14 residues. The germline V gene has CDR1 LGHDT and CDR2 YNNKEL (reference sequence). CDR3: CASSQVIGGSPLHF. The CDR3 DNA reads as TGTGCCAGCAGCCAAGTGATAGGGGGTTCACCCCTCCACTTT.

The chain has TRBV15 and TRBJ2-1, with TRBD1 matching over 11 bases. Germline lookup yields CDR1 LNHNV and CDR2 YYDKDF (reference sequence). The V gene end was trimmed by 2 bases and the J gene end by 8 bases; junction bases not matched to a gene: 2. This CDR3 has 14 residues. The CDR3 loop is CATSRPGQGDEQFF. DNA of the CDR3: TGTGCCACCAGCAGACCGGGACAGGGGGATGAGCAGTTCTTC.

The chain carries TRBV24-1 and TRBJ2-1; 13 nucleotides align to TRBD2. Germline assignment: CDR1 KGHDR and CDR2 SFDVKD. The V segment lost 4 bases and the J segment 7 bases; nucleotides outside the gene matches: 3. There are 15 residues in the CDR3. The CDR3 is CATSDPTSGGNEQFF. DNA for the CDR3: TGTGCCACCAGTGACCCGACTAGCGGGGGGAATGAGCAGTTCTTC.

The rearrangement joins TRBV3-1 (or the pseudogene TRBV3-2) to TRBJ1-4, with D tentatively TRBD1 (5 bases). Germline CDR1 LGHDT, CDR2 YNNKEL (reference sequence). CDR3 size: 13 residues. Trimming cost V 4 bases and J 6 bases, with 9 bases left between them. The CDR3, as DNA: TGTGCCAGCAGCCCCGCAGGGTATGAAAAACTGTTTTTT. Translation: CASSPAGYEKLFF.

The genes are TRBV7-2 and TRBJ1-4; 8 bases fit TRBD1. CDR3 length: 13 amino acids. From germline, CDR1 is SGHTA and CDR2 FQGNSA. The V gene end was trimmed by 6 bases and the J gene end by 10 bases; junction bases not matched to a gene: 7. Here the CDR3 reads CASRPGTGVKLFF. The CDR3 bases are TGTGCCAGCAGGCCCGGGACAGGCGTAAAACTGTTTTTT.

The gene calls are TRBV19 and TRBJ2-5; D is possibly TRBD1 (6 bases). Trimming left V 4 bases short and J 5 bases short, with 17 bases between. This CDR3 contains 15 residues. The germline V gene encodes CDR1 LNHDA and CDR2 SQIVND (reference sequence). CDR3 sequence (DNA): TGTGCCAGTAGTACCCCCGCAGGGGAACCGGAGACCCAGTACTTC. Its protein product is CASSTPAGEPETQYF.

This rearrangement joins TRBV25-1 to TRBJ2-2; 7 nucleotides line up with TRBD1. The CDR3 runs 16 residues. CDR1 and CDR2 (germline): MGHDK, SYGVNS. The J segment lost 1 base and the V segment lost 3 bases, leaving 5 bases of the junction unmatched. The CDR3 coding sequence is TGTGCCAGCAGTGATCGGAGGACAGGGAACACCGGGGAGCTGTTTTTT. Encoded protein: CASSDRRTGNTGELFF.

The chain carries TRBV10-2 and TRBJ1-2, with D possibly TRBD1 on 5 matching bases. CDR1 and CDR2 from the germline V gene are WSHSY and SAAADI. This CDR3 is built from 13 residues. Trimming stripped 3 bases from V and 4 bases from J, with 9 bases between. CDR3 nucleotide sequence: TGCGCCAGCAGTGAAGGAGGGGTCTATGGCTACACCTTC. It translates to CASSEGGVYGYTF.

This chain connects TRBV4-1 to TRBJ2-7, with D perhaps matching TRBD1 (6 bases). The germline V gene has CDR1 MGHRA and CDR2 YSYEKL. The CDR3 spans 14 residues. V was clipped by 0 bases and J by 6 bases, with 12 bases between them. Here the CDR3 reads CASSQEAGVGEQYF. For the CDR3, the DNA is TGCGCCAGCAGCCAAGAAGCAGGGGTAGGCGAGCAGTACTTC.

For the CDR3, the DNA is TGTGCCAGCACCTCGAGGGCAGTACCTGGGGGAAACACCATATATTTT. This sequence encodes CASTSRAVPGGNTIYF. The rearrangement links TRBV7-9 to TRBJ1-3, with D uncertain. The CDR3 has 16 amino acids. In germline, CDR1 is SEHNR, CDR2 FQNEAQ (reference sequence). The V gene lost 7 bases and the J gene lost 4 bases, with 20 bases spanning the gap.

The genes are TRBV6-5 and TRBJ2-1; 9 nucleotides agree with TRBD1. This CDR3 comprises 14 residues. CDR1 MNHEY and CDR2 SVGAGI come from the germline V gene. Germline trimming cut 6 bases from V and 8 bases from J; bases unmatched to any gene: 8. CDR3 residues: CASRNTGGRDEQFF. The CDR3 bases are TGTGCCAGCAGAAATACAGGGGGCAGAGATGAGCAGTTCTTC.

The chain employs TRBV7-8 and TRBJ1-5; D unresolved. CDR3 length equals 15 residues. Germline V gene data show CDR1 as SGHVS and CDR2 as FQNEAQ. The ends were cut back, 5 bases at V and 0 bases at J, with 11 bases in the middle. The DNA for the CDR3 is TGTGCCAGCAGCCCACTATTAGATAGCAATCAGCCCCAGCATTTT. Translating it yields CASSPLLDSNQPQHF. Full variable domain (outside the CDR3, taken from reference TRBV7-8 and TRBJ1-5): GAGVSQSPRYKVAKRGQDVALRCDPISGHVSLFWYQQALGQGPEFLTYFQNEAQLDKSGLPSDRFFAERPEGSVSTLKIQRTQQEDSAVYLCASSPLLDSNQPQHFGDGTRLSIL.

The rearrangement uses TRBV7-9 and TRBJ1-1, with unresolved D. Trimming removed 2 bases from V and 0 bases from J, with 7 bases in between. Germline CDR1 SEHNR, CDR2 FQNEAQ (reference sequence). CDR3 size: 14 residues. The CDR3 sequence: CASSLYGMNTEAFF. CDR3 coding DNA: TGTGCCAGCAGCTTATACGGGATGAACACTGAAGCTTTCTTT. The full variable domain, completed using reference TRBV7-9 and TRBJ1-1, is DTGVSQNPRHKITKRGQNVTFRCDPISEHNRLYWYRQTLGQGPEFLTYFQNEAQLEKSRLLSDRFSAERPKGSFSTLEIQRTEQGDSAMYLCASSLYGMNTEAFFGQGTRLTVV.

The chain joins TRBV4-2 to TRBJ1-1; no clear D. CDR3 length: 13 amino acids. The germline V and J ends were trimmed by 0 bases and 10 bases, with 12 bases remaining between them. CDR1 is LGHNA, CDR2 YNFKEQ, per germline. As DNA, the CDR3 is TGTGCCAGCAGCCAAGATCCGGAGGGCTTAGCTTTCTTT. Its protein product is CASSQDPEGLAFF.

The chain carries TRBV5-6 and TRBJ2-5; tentatively, D is TRBD1 (6 bases). The V gene's germline CDR1 is SGHDT and CDR2 YYEEEE. V lost 4 bases and J lost 5, with 12 bases in between. The CDR3 is 13 amino acids. This chain's CDR3 is CASSKGVFETQYF. CDR3 bases: TGTGCCAGCAGCAAGGGGGTTTTTGAGACCCAGTACTTC.

The gene calls are TRBV12-3 or TRBV12-4 and TRBJ1-2; D not certain. CDR3 length: 12 residues. V was cut by 8 bases and J by 4 bases, with 11 bases left in between. CDR3 nucleotides: TGTGCCAGCCACCAGGCCGGCTATGGCTACACCTTC. Translated: CASHQAGYGYTF.

The rearrangement uses TRBV5-1 and TRBJ2-3; 7 bases fit TRBD2. Germline V CDR1 and CDR2: SGHRS, YFSETQ. The V and J ends lost 2 bases and 6 bases, in that order; junction bases with no gene match: 6. This CDR3 has 14 amino acids. This chain's CDR3 is CASSFSAGVDTQYF. The DNA for the CDR3 is TGCGCCAGCAGCTTCAGTGCGGGGGTGGATACGCAGTATTTT.